This TCR beta chain came from a study of blood T cell repertoires in COVID-19. Study-level information: PBMCs, B-cell-depleted T cells, or T cells were the source of the cDNA or gDNA that made up the material.

CDR1 is MNHNY, CDR2 SVGAGI, per germline (reference sequence). The CDR3 is 13 residues long. Between the trimmed V and J ends, which lost 0 bases and 16 bases, there was a span of 15 bases. Clinical histories supplied by participants themselves formed the basis of cohort assignment. In the authors' methods: Amplification of reference gene primers provided the estimated nucleated cell counts. Sequencing was performed with immunoSEQ multiplex PCR; in TCRdb, only in-frame clones are kept and a portion is missing. The V and J calls and clone size are taken from that table; D and trimming were inferred from the DNA. The data hold more than 100,000 clones, with 84% observed a single time.

Sequenced sample: PBMCs or T cells enriched from blood (not recorded which). This chain joins TRBV6-6 and TRBJ1-4; D gene unclear. This TCR derives from a man aged 35 to 55 with acute COVID-19. This CDR3 reads CASSYSAVVPWFF. The CDR3 DNA reads as TGTGCCAGCAGTTACTCGGCGGTGGTGCCATGGTTTTTT.